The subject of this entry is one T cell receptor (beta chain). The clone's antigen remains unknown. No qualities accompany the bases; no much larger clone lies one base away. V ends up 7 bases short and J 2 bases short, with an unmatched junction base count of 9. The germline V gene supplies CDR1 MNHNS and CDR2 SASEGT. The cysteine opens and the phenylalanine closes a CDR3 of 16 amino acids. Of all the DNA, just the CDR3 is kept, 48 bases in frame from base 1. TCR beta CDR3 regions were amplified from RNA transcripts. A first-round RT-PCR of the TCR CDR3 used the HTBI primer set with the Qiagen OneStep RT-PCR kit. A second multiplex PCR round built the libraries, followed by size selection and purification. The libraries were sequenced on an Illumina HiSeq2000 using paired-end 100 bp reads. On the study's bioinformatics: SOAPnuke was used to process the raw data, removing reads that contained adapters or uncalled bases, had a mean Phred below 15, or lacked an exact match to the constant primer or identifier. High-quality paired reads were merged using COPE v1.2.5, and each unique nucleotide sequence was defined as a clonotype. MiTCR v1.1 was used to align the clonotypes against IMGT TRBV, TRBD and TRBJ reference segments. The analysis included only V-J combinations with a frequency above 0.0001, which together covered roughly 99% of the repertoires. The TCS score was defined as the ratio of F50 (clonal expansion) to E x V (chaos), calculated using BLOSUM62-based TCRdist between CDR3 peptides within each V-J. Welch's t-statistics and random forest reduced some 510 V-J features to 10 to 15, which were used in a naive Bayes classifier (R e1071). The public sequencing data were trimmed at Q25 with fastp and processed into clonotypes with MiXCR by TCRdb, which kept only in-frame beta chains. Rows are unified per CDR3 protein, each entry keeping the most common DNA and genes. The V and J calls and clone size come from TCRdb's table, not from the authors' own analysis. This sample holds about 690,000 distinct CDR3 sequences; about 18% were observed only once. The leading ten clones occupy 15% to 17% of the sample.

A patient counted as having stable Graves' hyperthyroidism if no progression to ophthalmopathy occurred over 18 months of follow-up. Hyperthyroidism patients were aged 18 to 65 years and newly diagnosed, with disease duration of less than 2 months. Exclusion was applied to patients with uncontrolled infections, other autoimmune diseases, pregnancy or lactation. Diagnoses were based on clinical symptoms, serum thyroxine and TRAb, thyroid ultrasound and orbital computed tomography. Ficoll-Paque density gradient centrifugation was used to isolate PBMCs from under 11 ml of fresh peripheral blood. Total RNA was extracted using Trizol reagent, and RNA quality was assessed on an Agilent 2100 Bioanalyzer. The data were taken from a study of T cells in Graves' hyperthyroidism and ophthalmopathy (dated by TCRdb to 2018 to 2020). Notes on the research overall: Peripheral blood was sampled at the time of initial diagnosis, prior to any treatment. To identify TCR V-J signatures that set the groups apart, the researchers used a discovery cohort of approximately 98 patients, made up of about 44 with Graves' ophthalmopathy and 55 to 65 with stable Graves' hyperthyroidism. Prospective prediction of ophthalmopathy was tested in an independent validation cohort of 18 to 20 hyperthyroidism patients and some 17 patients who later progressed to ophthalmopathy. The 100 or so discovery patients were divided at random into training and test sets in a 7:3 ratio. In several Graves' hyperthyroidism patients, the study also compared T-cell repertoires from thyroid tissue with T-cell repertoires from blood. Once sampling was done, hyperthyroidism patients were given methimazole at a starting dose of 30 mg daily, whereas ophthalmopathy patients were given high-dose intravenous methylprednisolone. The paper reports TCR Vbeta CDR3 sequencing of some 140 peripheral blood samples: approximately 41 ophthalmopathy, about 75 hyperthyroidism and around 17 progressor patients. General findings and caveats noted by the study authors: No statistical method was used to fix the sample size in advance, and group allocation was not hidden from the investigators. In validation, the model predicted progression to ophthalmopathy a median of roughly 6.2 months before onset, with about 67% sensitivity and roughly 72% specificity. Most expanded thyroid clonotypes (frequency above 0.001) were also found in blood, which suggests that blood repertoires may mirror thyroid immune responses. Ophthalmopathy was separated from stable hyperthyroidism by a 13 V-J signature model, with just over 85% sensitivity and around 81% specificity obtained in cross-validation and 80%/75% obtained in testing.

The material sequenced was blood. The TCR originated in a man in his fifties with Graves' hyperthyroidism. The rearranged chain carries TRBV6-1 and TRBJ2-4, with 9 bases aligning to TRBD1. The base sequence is TGTGCCAGCATTGGACAGGGGTACTGGACCAAAAACATTCAGTACTTC. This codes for CASIGQGYWTKNIQYF.